The clone carrying this TCR beta chain was seen ten or more times. RNA transcripts provided the source from which TCR beta CDR3 regions were amplified. First-round RT-PCR with HTBI primers amplified the TCR CDR3 region. One entry per CDR3 protein, called by TCRdb with MiXCR from the multiplex PCR reads. The table lists approximately 600,000 distinct CDR3 sequences, around 16% of them singletons, with over 3.5% in the top ten. V was shortened by 2 bases and J by 8 bases, with 10 bases between the two germline ends. The CDR3 length is 13 residues. The data belong to a study of T cells in Graves' hyperthyroidism and ophthalmopathy. No ophthalmopathy progression within 18 months constituted stable Graves' hyperthyroidism.

The clonotype originates from a woman aged 25-40 years with Graves' hyperthyroidism. The sample comprised blood. This chain connects TRBV12-3 or TRBV12-4 to TRBJ2-1; D remains ambiguous. The CDR3 nucleotides read TGTGCCAGCAGTTTATTGGGATACGATGAGCAGTTCTTC. This translates into CASSLLGYDEQFF.